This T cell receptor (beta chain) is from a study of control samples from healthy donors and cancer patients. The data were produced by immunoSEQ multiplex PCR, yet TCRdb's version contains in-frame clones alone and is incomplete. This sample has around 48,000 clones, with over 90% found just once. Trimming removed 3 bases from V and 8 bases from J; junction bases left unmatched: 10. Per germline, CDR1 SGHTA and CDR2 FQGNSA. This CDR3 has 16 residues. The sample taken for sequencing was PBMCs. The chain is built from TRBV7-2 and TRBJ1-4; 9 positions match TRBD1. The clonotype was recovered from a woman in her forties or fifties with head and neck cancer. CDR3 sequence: CASSLMGQGWGEKLFF. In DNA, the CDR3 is TGTGCCAGCAGCTTGATGGGACAGGGATGGGGGGAAAAACTGTTTTTT.